Following are 24 T cell receptor beta chains from one sample sequenced in a study of OX40 agonist ivuxolimab in advanced cancers. Clones were sequenced by immunoSEQ multiplex PCR, and TCRdb holds only the in-frame ones, with some missing. The top ten hold 0.65% to 0.8% of the sample, which has over 15,000 clones, 86% seen once. The sequencing here drew on CD4+ or CD8+ T cells sorted from blood, taken in a trial of the OX40 agonist ivuxolimab. Receptor source: an adult with an advanced solid tumor such as melanoma, head and neck, liver or kidney cancer.

This chain connects TRBV18 to TRBJ1-1; unclear D gene. Looked up from germline, CDR1 is KGHSH and CDR2 is LQKENI. The V and J ends lost 2 bases and 4 bases respectively, with 5 bases between them. The CDR3 is 12 residues long. Here the CDR3 reads CASSPGVTEAFF. CDR3 DNA sequence: TGTGCCAGCTCACCAGGGGTCACTGAAGCTTTCTTT.

The chain couples TRBV5-1 to TRBJ1-5; D may be TRBD1 (5 bases). The V gene lost 3 bases and the J gene lost 4 bases, with 8 bases spanning the gap. Germline values: CDR1 SGHRS, CDR2 YFSETQ. This CDR3 contains 13 residues. CDR3 protein: CASSWDYNQPQHF. CDR3 DNA: TGCGCCAGCAGCTGGGACTATAATCAGCCCCAGCATTTT.

The chain is built from TRBV6-6 and TRBJ2-2; D is possibly TRBD2 (6 bases). The CDR3 loop spans 15 amino acids. Trimming left V 6 bases short and J 12 bases short, with 23 bases between. The V gene's germline CDR1 is MNHNY and CDR2 SVGAGI (reference sequence). The CDR3 spells CASSLPGLGKVQLFF. CDR3 coding DNA: TGTGCCAGCAGCCTACCGGGACTTGGGAAGGTGCAGCTGTTTTTT.

V usage is TRBV11-2 and J usage is TRBJ2-3; 7 positions agree with TRBD2. There are 15 residues in the CDR3. V lost 1 base to trimming and J lost 6 bases; unmatched junction nucleotides: 7. CDR1 is SGHAT and CDR2 is FQNNGV in the germline V gene. CDR3 in DNA: TGTGCCAGCAGCTTAGTCGGGAGGATGGTGGATACGCAGTATTTT. Amino acids: CASSLVGRMVDTQYF.

This clone is a singleton in its sample. CDR3 loop: CASSLEAGGGTEAFF. The CDR3 nucleotides are TGTGCCAGCAGCTTGGAGGCAGGGGGAGGCACTGAAGCTTTCTTT. The J gene is TRBJ1-1, the V gene TRBV5-6, with TRBD1 identical over 7 bases. Germline V gives CDR1 SGHDT, CDR2 YYEEEE. The CDR3 length is 15 residues. The trim removed 0 bases at V and 4 bases at J, leaving 6 bases unmatched.

The chain employs TRBV5-1 and TRBJ2-7, with D perhaps matching TRBD2 (6 bases). CDR3 length: 13 amino acids. The germline V and J ends were trimmed by 4 bases and 0 bases, with 8 bases remaining between them. Per the germline V gene, CDR1 is SGHRS and CDR2 is YFSETQ. The DNA for the CDR3 is TGCGCCAGCAGCCGGGAGTCCTCCTACGAGCAGTACTTC. Translated, it gives CASSRESSYEQYF.

The rearrangement uses TRBV19 and TRBJ1-2, with a possible D match to TRBD1 (6 bases). Germline assignment: CDR1 LNHDA and CDR2 SQIVND (reference sequence). With 5 bases removed from V and 4 bases from J, the gap between germline ends came to 23 bases. The CDR3 loop spans 17 amino acids. Here the CDR3 DNA reads TGTGCCAGTAGTCCGCCCGACGACAGGACCCCGGTCTATGGCTACACCTTC. This codes for CASSPPDDRTPVYGYTF.

The chain has TRBV5-6 and TRBJ1-2; weak D call: TRBD1 (5 bases). This CDR3 comprises 15 residues. Trimming removed 4 bases at V and 8 bases at J, with 21 bases between. Germline CDR1 reads SGHDT; CDR2 reads YYEEEE. The CDR3 bases are TGTGCCAGCAGCGTTGAGGGCAGGGCACCGTTAGGCTACACCTTC. This encodes CASSVEGRAPLGYTF. The full variable domain, in which reference TRBV5-6 and TRBJ1-2 provide the parts outside the CDR3, is DAGVTQSPTHLIKTRGQQVTLRCSPKSGHDTVSWYQQALGQGPQFIFQYYEEEERQRGNFPDRFSGHQFPNYSSELNVNALLLGDSALYLCASSVEGRAPLGYTFGSGTRLTVV.

The V gene is TRBV12-5, the J gene TRBJ2-7; D gene ambiguous. The CDR3 runs to 13 residues. Trimming took 3 bases from V and 1 from J, leaving 7 bases between them. From germline, CDR1 is LGHNT and CDR2 FRNRAP. The CDR3 protein is CASGLGPSYEQYF. The DNA of the CDR3 is TGTGCTAGTGGTTTAGGCCCGTCCTACGAGCAGTACTTC.

The chain is built from TRBV10-1 and TRBJ2-7; D is possibly TRBD1 or TRBD2 (5 bases each). Germline lookup yields CDR1 WNHNN and CDR2 SYGVQD (reference sequence). The CDR3 runs 12 residues. V was shortened by 6 bases and J by 4 bases, with 10 bases between the two germline ends. The chain's CDR3 is CASSGGGYEQYF. The CDR3 nucleotides are TGCGCCAGCAGCGGTGGGGGTTACGAGCAGTACTTC.

The chain couples TRBV9 to TRBJ1-5; D call uncertain. V dropped 0 bases and J dropped 4 bases, with 11 bases sitting between them. This CDR3 has 15 amino acids. Germline V gives CDR1 SGDLS, CDR2 YYNGEE. For the CDR3, the DNA is TGTGCCAGCAGCGTAGACGGATACCCTAATCAGCCCCAGCATTTT. Its translation is CASSVDGYPNQPQHF.

The chain carries TRBV27 and TRBJ2-3; the match to TRBD2 covers 11 bases. This CDR3 spans 16 amino acids. Per germline, CDR1 MNHEY and CDR2 SMNVEV (reference sequence). The V and J ends lost 5 bases and 5 bases, in that order; junction bases with no gene match: 9. CDR3 bases: TGTGCCAGCAGTCCCCGACTAGCGGGATCGAGAGATACGCAGTATTTT. It yields the protein CASSPRLAGSRDTQYF.

The CDR3 reads CASRGRIYNEQFF. CDR3 DNA: TGTGCCAGTCGCGGGAGGATTTACAATGAGCAGTTCTTC. The chain carries TRBV19 and TRBJ2-1; 8 bases align to TRBD2. The CDR3 has 13 amino acids. Trimming at V came to 8 bases and at J to 4 bases, leaving 4 bases not matched to a gene. Germline CDR1 and CDR2: LNHDA and SQIVND (reference sequence). Full variable domain (missing parts from reference TRBV19 and TRBJ2-1): DGGITQSPKYLFRKEGQNVTLSCEQNLNHDAMYWYRQDPGQGLRLIYYSQIVNDFQKGDIAEGYSVSREKKESFPLTVTSAQKNPTAFYLCASRGRIYNEQFFGPGTRLTVL.

The chain couples TRBV5-1 to TRBJ2-1; 9 bases fit TRBD1. CDR1 is SGHRS, CDR2 YFSETQ, per germline. The CDR3 has 15 residues. J gave up 7 bases and V 5 bases, and 10 bases lay outside the gene matches. CDR3 nucleotide sequence: TGCGCCAGCAGTTCCGGGACAGGGTCTGGGAATGAGCAGTTCTTC. Its protein is CASSSGTGSGNEQFF.

The chain couples TRBV18 to TRBJ1-5; D ambiguous. Trimming removed 0 bases at V and 10 bases at J, with 13 bases between. Looked up from germline, CDR1 is KGHSH and CDR2 is LQKENI. The CDR3 consists of 14 residues. The CDR3 region is CASSPPSSPVPQHF. Here the CDR3 DNA reads TGTGCCAGCTCACCACCGTCCAGTCCGGTACCCCAGCATTTT.

This CDR3 is CASSLGSTGELFF. CDR3 sequence (DNA): TGTGCCAGCAGCTTAGGGTCCACCGGGGAGCTGTTTTTT. V is TRBV7-6 and J is TRBJ2-2, with unresolved D. This CDR3 region has 13 residues. The germline V gene encodes CDR1 SGHVS and CDR2 FNYEAQ. V was clipped by 1 base and J by 4 bases, with 4 bases between them.

This clone occurred once. This rearrangement joins TRBV5-1 to TRBJ1-5, with TRBD1 matching 8 bases. The length of the CDR3 is 15 residues. Germline lookup yields CDR1 SGHRS and CDR2 YFSETQ. After removal of 4 bases from V and 6 bases from J, the junction contained 9 bases not matched to a gene. As DNA, the CDR3 is TGCGCCAGCAGCCCTGGAATGGACAGGGCTCAGCCCCAGCATTTT. It specifies CASSPGMDRAQPQHF.

The rearrangement joins TRBV11-2 to TRBJ2-7; D is uncertain. The CDR3 length is 16 residues. The ends were cut back, 1 base at V and 0 bases at J, with 13 bases in the middle. The germline V gene has CDR1 SGHAT and CDR2 FQNNGV. The CDR3 spells CASSLGGWGISYEQYF. CDR3 DNA: TGTGCCAGCAGCTTAGGAGGCTGGGGTATCTCCTACGAGCAGTACTTC.

A single count supports this clone. The chain joins TRBV6-6 to TRBJ1-5; 9 nucleotides agree with TRBD1. The CDR3 is made up of 16 amino acids. J gave up 0 bases and V 5 bases, and 5 bases lay outside the gene matches. Germline V gene sequence: CDR1 MNHNY, CDR2 SVGAGI (reference sequence). CDR3 in amino acids: CASSPRTGDSNQPQHF. The CDR3 DNA is TGTGCCAGCAGTCCGAGGACAGGGGATAGCAATCAGCCCCAGCATTTT.

This sequence joins TRBV5-1 and TRBJ2-4, with D tentatively TRBD1 or TRBD2 (5 bases each). CDR3 length equals 16 residues. Trimming shortened V by 7 bases and J by 8 bases, and 25 bases separated the two germline ends. Looked up from germline, CDR1 is SGHRS and CDR2 is YFSETQ. In DNA, the CDR3 is TGCGCCAGCTCTCCGATAGGGACCTCAGGTGGGGACATTCAGTACTTC. Protein: CASSPIGTSGGDIQYF. The full variable domain, in which reference TRBV5-1 and TRBJ2-4 provide the parts outside the CDR3, is KAGVTQTPRYLIKTRGQQVTLSCSPISGHRSVSWYQQTPGQGLQFLFEYFSETQRNKGNFPGRFSGRQFSNSRSEMNVSTLELGDSALYLCASSPIGTSGGDIQYFGAGTRLSVL.

The rearrangement links TRBV6-6 to TRBJ2-5, with D hard to call. The CDR3 is made up of 12 amino acids. With 6 bases removed from V and 4 bases from J, the gap between germline ends came to 9 bases. Germline V lookup: CDR1 MNHNY, CDR2 SVGAGI (reference sequence). DNA of the CDR3: TGTGCCAGCAGAGATTTGGGAGAGACCCAGTACTTC. Translated: CASRDLGETQYF.

The chain couples TRBV5-4 to TRBJ1-6, with no clear D. Per the germline V gene, CDR1 is SGHNT and CDR2 is YYREEE (reference sequence). With 0 bases removed from V and 10 bases from J, the gap between germline ends came to 11 bases. This CDR3 contains 14 residues. This chain's CDR3 is CASSLGSEGSPLHF. The CDR3 coding sequence is TGTGCCAGCAGCTTGGGGTCAGAAGGCTCACCCCTCCACTTT.

The rearrangement uses TRBV9 and TRBJ2-2; no firm D call. CDR1 and CDR2 from the germline V gene are SGDLS and YYNGEE. Trimming removed 3 bases at V and 1 base at J, with 10 bases between. The CDR3 loop spans 15 amino acids. The CDR3: CASSALALNTGELFF. The CDR3 region has the DNA TGTGCCAGCAGCGCGCTCGCTTTGAACACCGGGGAGCTGTTTTTT. Full variable domain (remainder filled in from reference TRBV9 and TRBJ2-2): DSGVTQTPKHLITATGQRVTLRCSPRSGDLSVYWYQQSLDQGLQFLIQYYNGEERAKGNILERFSAQQFPDLHSELNLSSLELGDSALYFCASSALALNTGELFFGEGSRLTVL.

The chain uses TRBV27 and TRBJ2-2, with D maybe TRBD1 (5 bases). V lost 6 bases and J lost 5, with 19 bases in between. There are 16 residues in the CDR3. Germline V CDR1 and CDR2: MNHEY, SMNVEV (reference sequence). For the CDR3, the DNA is TGTGCCAGCAGACCACCGACGGCAGGGCGGACCGGGGAGCTGTTTTTT. Translating it yields CASRPPTAGRTGELFF.